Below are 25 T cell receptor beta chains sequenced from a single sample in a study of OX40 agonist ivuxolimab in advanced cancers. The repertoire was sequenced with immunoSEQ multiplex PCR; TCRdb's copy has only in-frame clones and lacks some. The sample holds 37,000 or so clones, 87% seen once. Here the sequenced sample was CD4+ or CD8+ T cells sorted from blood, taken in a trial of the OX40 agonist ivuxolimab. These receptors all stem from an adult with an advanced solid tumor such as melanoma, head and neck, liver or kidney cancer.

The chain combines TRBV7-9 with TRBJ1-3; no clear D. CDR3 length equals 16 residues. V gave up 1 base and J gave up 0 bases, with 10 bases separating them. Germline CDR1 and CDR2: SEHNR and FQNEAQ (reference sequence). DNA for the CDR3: TGTGCCAGCAGCTTAGGGCTGGCAAGCTCTGGAAACACCATATATTTT. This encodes CASSLGLASSGNTIYF.

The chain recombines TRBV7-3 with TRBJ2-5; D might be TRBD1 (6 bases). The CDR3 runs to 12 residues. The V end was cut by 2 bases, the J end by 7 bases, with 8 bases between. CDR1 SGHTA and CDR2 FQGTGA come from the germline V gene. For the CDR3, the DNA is TGTGCCAGCAGCTTACCCAGGGGGACCCAGTACTTC. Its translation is CASSLPRGTQYF.

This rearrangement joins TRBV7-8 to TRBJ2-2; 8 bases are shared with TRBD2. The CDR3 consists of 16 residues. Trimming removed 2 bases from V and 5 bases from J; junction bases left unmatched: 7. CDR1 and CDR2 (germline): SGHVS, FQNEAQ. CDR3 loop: CASSLYVTSETGELFF. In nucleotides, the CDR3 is TGTGCCAGCAGCTTATATGTGACTAGCGAAACCGGGGAGCTGTTTTTT.

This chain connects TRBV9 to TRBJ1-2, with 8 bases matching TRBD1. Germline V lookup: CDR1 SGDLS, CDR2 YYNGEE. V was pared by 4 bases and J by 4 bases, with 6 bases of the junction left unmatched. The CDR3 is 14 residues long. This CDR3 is CASSSRDRFYGYTF. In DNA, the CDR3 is TGTGCCAGCAGCAGCCGGGACAGGTTCTATGGCTACACCTTC.

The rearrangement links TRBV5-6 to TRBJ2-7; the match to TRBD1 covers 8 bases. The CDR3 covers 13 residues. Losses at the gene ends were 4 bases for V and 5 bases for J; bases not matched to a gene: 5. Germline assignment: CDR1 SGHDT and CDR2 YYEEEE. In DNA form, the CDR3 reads TGTGCCAGCAGCCGACAGGGGTCGCACGAGCAGTACTTC. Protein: CASSRQGSHEQYF.

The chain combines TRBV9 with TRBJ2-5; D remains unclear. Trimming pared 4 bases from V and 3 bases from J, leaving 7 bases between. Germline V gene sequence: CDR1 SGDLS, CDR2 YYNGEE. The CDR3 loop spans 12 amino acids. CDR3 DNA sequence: TGTGCCAGCAGCCCCGAGAAAGAGACCCAGTACTTC. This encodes CASSPEKETQYF.

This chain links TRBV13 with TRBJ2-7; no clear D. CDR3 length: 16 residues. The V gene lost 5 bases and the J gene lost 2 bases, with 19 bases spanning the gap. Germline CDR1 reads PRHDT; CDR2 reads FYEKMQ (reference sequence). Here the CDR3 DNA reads TGTGCCAGCAGCGCCCCGGGTCCCCGAGGTACCTACGAGCAGTACTTC. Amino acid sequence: CASSAPGPRGTYEQYF.

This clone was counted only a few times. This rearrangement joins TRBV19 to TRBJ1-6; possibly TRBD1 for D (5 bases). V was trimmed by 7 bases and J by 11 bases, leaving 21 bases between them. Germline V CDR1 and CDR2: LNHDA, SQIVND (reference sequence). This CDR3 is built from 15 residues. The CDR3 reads CASTTSWGSETPLHF. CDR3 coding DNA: TGTGCCAGTACCACCTCCTGGGGGAGTGAGACACCCCTCCACTTT. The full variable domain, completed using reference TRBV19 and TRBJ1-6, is DGGITQSPKYLFRKEGQNVTLSCEQNLNHDAMYWYRQDPGQGLRLIYYSQIVNDFQKGDIAEGYSVSREKKESFPLTVTSAQKNPTAFYLCASTTSWGSETPLHFGNGTRLTVT.

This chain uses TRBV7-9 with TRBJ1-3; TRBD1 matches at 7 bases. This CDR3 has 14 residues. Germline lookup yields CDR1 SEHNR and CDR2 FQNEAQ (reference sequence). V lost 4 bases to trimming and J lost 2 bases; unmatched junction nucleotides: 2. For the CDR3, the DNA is TGTGCCAGCAGCTCGGACAGGCCTGGAAACACCATATATTTT. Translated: CASSSDRPGNTIYF.

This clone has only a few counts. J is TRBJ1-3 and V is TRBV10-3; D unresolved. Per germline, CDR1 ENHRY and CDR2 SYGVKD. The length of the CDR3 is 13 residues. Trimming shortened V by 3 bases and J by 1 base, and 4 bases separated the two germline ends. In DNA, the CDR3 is TGTGCCATCAGTGAACGTTCTGGAAACACCATATATTTT. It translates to CAISERSGNTIYF.

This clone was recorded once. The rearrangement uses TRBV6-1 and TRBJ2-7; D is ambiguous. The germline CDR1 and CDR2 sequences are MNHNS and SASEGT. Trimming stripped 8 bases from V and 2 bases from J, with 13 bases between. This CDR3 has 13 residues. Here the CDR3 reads CASLDLAAYEQYF. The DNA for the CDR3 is TGTGCCAGCCTGGACCTCGCGGCCTACGAGCAGTACTTC.

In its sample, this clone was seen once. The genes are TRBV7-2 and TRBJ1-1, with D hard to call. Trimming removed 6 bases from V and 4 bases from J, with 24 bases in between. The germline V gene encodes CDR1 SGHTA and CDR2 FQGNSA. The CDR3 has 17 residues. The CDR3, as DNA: TGTGCCAGCAGTCCCCCGGGTGTGCGGGGTTTGAGCACTGAAGCTTTCTTT. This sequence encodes CASSPPGVRGLSTEAFF.

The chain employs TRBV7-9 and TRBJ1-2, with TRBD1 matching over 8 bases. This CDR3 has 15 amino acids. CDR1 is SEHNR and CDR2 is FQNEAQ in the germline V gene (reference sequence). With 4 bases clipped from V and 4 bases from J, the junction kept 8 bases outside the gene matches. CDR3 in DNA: TGTGCCAGCAGCTCCTCGGGACAGGAGTTCTATGGCTACACCTTC. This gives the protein CASSSSGQEFYGYTF.

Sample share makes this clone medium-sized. This chain's CDR3 is CASRITGGSWTEAFF. For the CDR3, the DNA is TGTGCCAGCAGAATAACAGGGGGCTCGTGGACTGAAGCTTTCTTT. The chain carries TRBV6-5 and TRBJ1-1, with 9 bases fitting TRBD1. V was pared by 6 bases and J by 5 bases, with 10 bases of the junction left unmatched. CDR1 is MNHEY, CDR2 SVGAGI, per germline. This CDR3 has 15 amino acids.

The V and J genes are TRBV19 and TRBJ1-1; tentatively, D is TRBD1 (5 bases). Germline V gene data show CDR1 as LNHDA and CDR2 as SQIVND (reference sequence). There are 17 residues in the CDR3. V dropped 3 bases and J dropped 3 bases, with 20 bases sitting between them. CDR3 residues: CASSIWGVVAQDTEAFF. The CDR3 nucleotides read TGTGCCAGTAGTATCTGGGGGGTGGTGGCACAGGACACTGAAGCTTTCTTT.

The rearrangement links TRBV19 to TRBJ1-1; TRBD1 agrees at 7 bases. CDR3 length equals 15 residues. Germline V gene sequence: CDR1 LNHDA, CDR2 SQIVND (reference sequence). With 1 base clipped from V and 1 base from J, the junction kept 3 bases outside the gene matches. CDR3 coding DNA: TGTGCCAGTAGTATAGCAGGGGGGCCGAACACTGAAGCTTTCTTT. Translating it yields CASSIAGGPNTEAFF.

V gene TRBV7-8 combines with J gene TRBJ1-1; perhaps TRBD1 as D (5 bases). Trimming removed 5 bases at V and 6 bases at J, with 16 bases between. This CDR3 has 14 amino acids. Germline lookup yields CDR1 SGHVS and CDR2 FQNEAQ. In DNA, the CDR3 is TGTGCCAGCAGCGTAGACCCCCGGGGCGCTGAAGCTTTCTTT. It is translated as CASSVDPRGAEAFF. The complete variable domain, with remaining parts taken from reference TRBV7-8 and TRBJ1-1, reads GAGVSQSPRYKVAKRGQDVALRCDPISGHVSLFWYQQALGQGPEFLTYFQNEAQLDKSGLPSDRFFAERPEGSVSTLKIQRTQQEDSAVYLCASSVDPRGAEAFFGQGTRLTVV.

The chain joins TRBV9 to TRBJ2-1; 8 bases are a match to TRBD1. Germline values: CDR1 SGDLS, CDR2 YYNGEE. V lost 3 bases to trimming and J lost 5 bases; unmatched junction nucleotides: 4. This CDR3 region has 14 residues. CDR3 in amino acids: CASSGTGIHNEQFF. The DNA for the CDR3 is TGTGCCAGCAGCGGGACAGGGATCCACAATGAGCAGTTCTTC.

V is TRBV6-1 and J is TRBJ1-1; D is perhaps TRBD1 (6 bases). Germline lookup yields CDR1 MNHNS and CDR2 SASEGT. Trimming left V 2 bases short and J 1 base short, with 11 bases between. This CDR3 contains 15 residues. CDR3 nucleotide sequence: TGTGCCAGCAGTGAACAAAGGGGGTCGAACACTGAAGCTTTCTTT. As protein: CASSEQRGSNTEAFF.

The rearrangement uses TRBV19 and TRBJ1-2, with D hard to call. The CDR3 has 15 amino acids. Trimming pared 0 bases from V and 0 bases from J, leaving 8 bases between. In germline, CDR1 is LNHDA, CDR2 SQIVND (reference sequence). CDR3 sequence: CASSIDHRTNYGYTF. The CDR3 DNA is TGTGCCAGTAGTATAGATCACCGCACTAACTATGGCTACACCTTC.

The CDR3 bases are TGTGCCAGCAGCTCCAGCGGGGGGGCCTTTGGTGAGCAGTTCTTC. The encoded protein is CASSSSGGAFGEQFF. This chain links TRBV7-6 with TRBJ2-1; 10 bases match TRBD2. After removal of 4 bases from V and 9 bases from J, the junction contained 9 bases not matched to a gene. Germline V lookup: CDR1 SGHVS, CDR2 FNYEAQ. This CDR3 contains 15 residues.

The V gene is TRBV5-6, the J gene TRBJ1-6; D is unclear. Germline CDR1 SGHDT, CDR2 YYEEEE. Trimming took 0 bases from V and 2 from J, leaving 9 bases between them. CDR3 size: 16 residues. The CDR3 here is CASSLGDRAYNSPLHF. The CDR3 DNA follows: TGTGCCAGCAGCTTGGGGGATAGGGCCTATAATTCACCCCTCCACTTT.

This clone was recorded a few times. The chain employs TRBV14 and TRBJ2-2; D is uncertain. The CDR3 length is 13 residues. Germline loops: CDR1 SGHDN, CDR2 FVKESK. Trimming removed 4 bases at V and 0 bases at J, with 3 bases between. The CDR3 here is CASSLANTGELFF. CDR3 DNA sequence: TGTGCCAGCAGCCTCGCGAACACCGGGGAGCTGTTTTTT.

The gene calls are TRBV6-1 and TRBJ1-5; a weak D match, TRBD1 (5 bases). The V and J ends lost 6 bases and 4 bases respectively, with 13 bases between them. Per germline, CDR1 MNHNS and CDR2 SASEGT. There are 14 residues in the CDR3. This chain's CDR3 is CASRPTGRNQPQHF. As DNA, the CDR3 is TGTGCCAGCAGACCCACAGGCAGGAATCAGCCCCAGCATTTT.

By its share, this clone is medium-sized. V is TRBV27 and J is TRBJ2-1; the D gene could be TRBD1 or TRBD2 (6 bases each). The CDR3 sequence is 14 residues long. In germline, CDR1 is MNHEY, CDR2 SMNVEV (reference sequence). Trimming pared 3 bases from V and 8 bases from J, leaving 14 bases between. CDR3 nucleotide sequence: TGTGCCAGCAGTTTGGCAGGGGAGGACGATGAGCAGTTCTTC. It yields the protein CASSLAGEDDEQFF.